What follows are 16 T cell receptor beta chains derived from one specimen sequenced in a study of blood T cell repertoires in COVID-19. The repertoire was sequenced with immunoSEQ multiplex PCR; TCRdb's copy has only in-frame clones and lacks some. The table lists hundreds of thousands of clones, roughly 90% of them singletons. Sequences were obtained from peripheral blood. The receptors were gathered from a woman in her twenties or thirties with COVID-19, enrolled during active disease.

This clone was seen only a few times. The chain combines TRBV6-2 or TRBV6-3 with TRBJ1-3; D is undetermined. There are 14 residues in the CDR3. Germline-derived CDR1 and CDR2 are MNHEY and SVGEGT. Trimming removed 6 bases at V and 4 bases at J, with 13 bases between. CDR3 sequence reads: CASSPRPGGNTIYF. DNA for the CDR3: TGTGCCAGCAGCCCCCGCCCAGGCGGAAACACCATATATTTT.

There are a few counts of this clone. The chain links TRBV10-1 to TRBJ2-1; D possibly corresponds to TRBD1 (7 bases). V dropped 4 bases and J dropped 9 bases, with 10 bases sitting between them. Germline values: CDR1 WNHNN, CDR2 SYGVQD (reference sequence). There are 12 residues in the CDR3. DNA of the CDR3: TGCGCCAGCAGTGGTCAGGGGGGTGAGCAGTTCTTC. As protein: CASSGQGGEQFF.

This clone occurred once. The DNA of the CDR3 is TGTGCCATCGCGGGCGGCTACGAGCAGTACTTC. Residues: CAIAGGYEQYF. The J gene is TRBJ2-7, the V gene TRBV10-3; D possibly corresponds to TRBD2 (5 bases). Trimming removed 8 bases from V and 3 bases from J, with 8 bases in between. This CDR3 is built from 11 residues. The germline V gene has CDR1 ENHRY and CDR2 SYGVKD.

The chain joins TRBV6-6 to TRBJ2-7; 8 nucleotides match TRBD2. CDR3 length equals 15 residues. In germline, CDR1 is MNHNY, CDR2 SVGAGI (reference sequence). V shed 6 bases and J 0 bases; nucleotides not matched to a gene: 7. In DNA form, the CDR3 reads TGTGCCAGCAGATTCAGCGGGGGCAGCTCCTACGAGCAGTACGTC. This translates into CASRFSGGSSYEQYV.

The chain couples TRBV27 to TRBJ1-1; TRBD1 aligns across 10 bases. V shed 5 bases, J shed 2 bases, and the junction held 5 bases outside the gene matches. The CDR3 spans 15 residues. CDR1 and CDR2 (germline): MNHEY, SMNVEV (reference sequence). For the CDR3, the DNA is TGTGCCAGCAGTCCAGGGACAGGGGTTAACACTGAAGCTTTCTTT. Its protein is CASSPGTGVNTEAFF.

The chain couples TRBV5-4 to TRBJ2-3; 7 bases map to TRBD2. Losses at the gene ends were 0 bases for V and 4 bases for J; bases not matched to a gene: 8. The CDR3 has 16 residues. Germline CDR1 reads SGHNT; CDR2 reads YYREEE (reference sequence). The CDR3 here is CASSLAWTSKADTQYF. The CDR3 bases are TGTGCCAGCAGCTTGGCCTGGACTAGTAAGGCAGATACGCAGTATTTT.

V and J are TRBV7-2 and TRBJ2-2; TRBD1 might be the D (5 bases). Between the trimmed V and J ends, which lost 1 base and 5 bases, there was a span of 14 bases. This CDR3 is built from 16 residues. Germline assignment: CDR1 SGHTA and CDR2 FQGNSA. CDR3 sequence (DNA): TGTGCCAGCAGCTTAGGGGTCCAGGGTGGGACCGGGGAGCTGTTTTTT. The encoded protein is CASSLGVQGGTGELFF. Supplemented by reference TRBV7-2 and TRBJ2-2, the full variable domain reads GAGVSQSPSNKVTEKGKDVELRCDPISGHTALYWYRQSLGQGLEFLIYFQGNSAPDKSGLPSDRFSAERTGGSVSTLTIQRTQQEDSAVYLCASSLGVQGGTGELFFGEGSRLTVL.

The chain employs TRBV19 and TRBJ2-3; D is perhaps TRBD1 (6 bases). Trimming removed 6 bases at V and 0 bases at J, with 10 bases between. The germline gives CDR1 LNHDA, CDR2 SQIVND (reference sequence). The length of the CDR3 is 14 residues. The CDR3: CASRQGASTDTQYF. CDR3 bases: TGTGCCAGTAGACAGGGAGCGAGCACAGATACGCAGTATTTT.

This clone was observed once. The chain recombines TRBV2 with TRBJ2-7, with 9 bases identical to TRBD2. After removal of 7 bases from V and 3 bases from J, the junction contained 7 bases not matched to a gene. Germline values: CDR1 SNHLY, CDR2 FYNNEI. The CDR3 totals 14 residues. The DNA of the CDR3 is TGTGCCAGCATAGGGCTAGCGGGGTTCTACGAGCAGTACTTC. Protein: CASIGLAGFYEQYF.

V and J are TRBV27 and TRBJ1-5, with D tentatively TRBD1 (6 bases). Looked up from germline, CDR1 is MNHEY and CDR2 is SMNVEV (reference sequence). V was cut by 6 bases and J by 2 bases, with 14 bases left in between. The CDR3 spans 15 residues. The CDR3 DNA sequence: TGTGCCAGCAGGGTCACAGGGTTTGGCAATCAGCCCCAGCATTTT. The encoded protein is CASRVTGFGNQPQHF.

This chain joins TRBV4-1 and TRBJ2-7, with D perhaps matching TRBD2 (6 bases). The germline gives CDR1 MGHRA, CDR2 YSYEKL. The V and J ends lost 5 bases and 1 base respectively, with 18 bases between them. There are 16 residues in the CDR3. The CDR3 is CASSSPGGSGSYEQYF. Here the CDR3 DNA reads TGCGCCAGCAGCTCCCCGGGCGGTAGCGGATCCTACGAGCAGTACTTC.

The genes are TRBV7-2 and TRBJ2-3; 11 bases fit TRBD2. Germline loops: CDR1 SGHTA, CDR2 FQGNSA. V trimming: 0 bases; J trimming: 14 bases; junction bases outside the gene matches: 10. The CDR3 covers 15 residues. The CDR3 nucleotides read TGTGCCAGCAGCTTAGCATCCCTAGCGGGGGGATTCAGGTATTTT. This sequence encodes CASSLASLAGGFRYF. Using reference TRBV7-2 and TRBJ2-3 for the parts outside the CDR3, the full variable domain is GAGVSQSPSNKVTEKGKDVELRCDPISGHTALYWYRQSLGQGLEFLIYFQGNSAPDKSGLPSDRFSAERTGGSVSTLTIQRTQQEDSAVYLCASSLASLAGGFRYFGPGTRLTVL.

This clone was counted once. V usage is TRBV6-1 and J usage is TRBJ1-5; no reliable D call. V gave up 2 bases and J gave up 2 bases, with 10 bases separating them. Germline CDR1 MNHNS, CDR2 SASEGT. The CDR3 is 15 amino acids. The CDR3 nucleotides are TGTGCCAGCAGTGAATATTGGTCGGGCAATCAGCCCCAGCATTTT. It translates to CASSEYWSGNQPQHF.

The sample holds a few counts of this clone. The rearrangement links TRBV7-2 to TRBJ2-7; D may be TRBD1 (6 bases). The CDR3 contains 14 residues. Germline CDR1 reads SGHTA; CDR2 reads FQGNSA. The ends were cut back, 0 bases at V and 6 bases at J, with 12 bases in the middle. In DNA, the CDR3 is TGTGCCAGCAGCTTAGCGCCAGGGGAGTCCGAGCAGTACTTC. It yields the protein CASSLAPGESEQYF.

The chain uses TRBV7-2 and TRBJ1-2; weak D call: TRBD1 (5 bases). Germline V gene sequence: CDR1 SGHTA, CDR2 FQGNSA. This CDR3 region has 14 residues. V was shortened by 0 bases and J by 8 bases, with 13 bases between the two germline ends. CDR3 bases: TGTGCCAGCAGCTTAGCGAGGGGCGCGGGGGGCTACACCTTC. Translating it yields CASSLARGAGGYTF.

CDR3 protein: CAIRGAGGANTEAFF. In nucleotides, the CDR3 is TGTGCCATCAGGGGGGCAGGGGGCGCGAACACTGAAGCTTTCTTT. The chain combines TRBV10-3 with TRBJ1-1; 8 positions agree with TRBD1. The J segment lost 1 base and the V segment lost 6 bases, leaving 7 bases of the junction unmatched. The CDR3 is made up of 15 amino acids. The germline gives CDR1 ENHRY, CDR2 SYGVKD.